The 14 T cell receptor beta chains given below trace back to one sample, sequenced in a study of Ad26.COV2.S vaccination and SARS-CoV-2 variants (dated by TCRdb to the early 2020s). This sample's time point label indicates: individuals recovered from natural SARS-CoV-2 infection. Receptor libraries were prepared by the immunoSEQ multiplex PCR assay. TCRdb holds this immuneACCESS table with in-frame rearrangements only. Some clones are missing; in checked studies, unresolved V genes explain under half, and the rest has no known cause. This sample holds roughly 100,000 clones; less than 85% were observed only once. The ten largest clones represent approximately 15% of the sample. Material: peripheral blood, obtained after recovery from COVID-19. Every receptor here comes from a human donor who had recovered from COVID-19.

This clone was found once. V gene TRBV28 combines with J gene TRBJ2-2; 8 positions match TRBD2. Trimming took 5 bases from V and 5 from J; bases not matched to a gene: 7. CDR3 length: 15 residues. Germline loops: CDR1 MDHEN, CDR2 SYDVKM. Here the CDR3 reads CASSQGGGTTGELFF. The CDR3 coding sequence is TGTGCCAGCAGTCAAGGCGGGGGGACGACCGGGGAGCTGTTTTTT.

This clone was seen just once. The chain joins TRBV4-2 to TRBJ2-6; 11 bases map to TRBD1. After removal of 1 base from V and 1 base from J, the junction contained 9 bases not matched to a gene. The CDR3 length is 20 residues. From germline, CDR1 is LGHNA and CDR2 YNFKEQ. The DNA for the CDR3 is TGTGCCAGCAGCCAAGGGGCGACCGGGACAGGGGGTTCTGGGGCCAACGTCCTGACTTTC. Protein: CASSQGATGTGGSGANVLTF.

This rearrangement joins TRBV10-1 to TRBJ2-4; D is ambiguous. CDR3 length: 16 amino acids. V gave up 3 bases and J gave up 1 base, with 13 bases separating them. CDR1 and CDR2 from the germline V gene are WNHNN and SYGVQD (reference sequence). The CDR3 loop reads CASSDGQVGAKNIQYF. In nucleotides, the CDR3 is TGCGCCAGCAGTGACGGGCAGGTGGGGGCCAAAAACATTCAGTACTTC.

The table lists this clone with a count of one. The CDR3 sequence is CARTWLGRAVSSTDTQYF. CDR3 bases: TGTGCCAGAACCTGGCTTGGGAGAGCGGTTTCTAGCACAGATACGCAGTATTTT. J is TRBJ2-3 and V is TRBV5-3, with D perhaps TRBD2 (5 bases). TRBV5-3 belongs to the ORF category, with a function that is uncertain. V was clipped by 6 bases and J by 0 bases, with 23 bases between them. This CDR3 comprises 18 residues.

The chain recombines TRBV5-4 with TRBJ2-1; D is uncertain. Germline V gene sequence: CDR1 SGHNT, CDR2 YYREEE (reference sequence). This CDR3 is built from 11 residues. The V end lost 4 bases, the J end lost 7 bases, and 6 bases lay between the germline ends. The CDR3 DNA is TGTGCCAGCAGCCAGACGAATGAGCAGTTCTTC. Translating gives CASSQTNEQFF.

CDR3 amino acids: CASSLAGAGGRHYEQYF. The CDR3 DNA sequence: TGTGCCAGCAGCTTAGCTGGGGCAGGGGGAAGGCATTACGAGCAGTACTTC. The chain uses TRBV7-9 and TRBJ2-7, with TRBD1 matching over 7 bases. The V and J ends lost 0 bases and 4 bases, in that order; junction bases with no gene match: 12. Germline values: CDR1 SEHNR, CDR2 FQNEAQ (reference sequence). CDR3 length: 17 residues. Drawing the rest from reference TRBV7-9 and TRBJ2-7, the complete variable domain is DTGVSQNPRHKITKRGQNVTFRCDPISEHNRLYWYRQTLGQGPEFLTYFQNEAQLEKSRLLSDRFSAERPKGSFSTLEIQRTEQGDSAMYLCASSLAGAGGRHYEQYFGPGTRLTVT.

In its sample, this clone was seen once. The chain uses TRBV30 and TRBJ2-7, with D perhaps matching TRBD1 (6 bases). The V gene lost 0 bases and the J gene lost 12 bases, with 18 bases spanning the gap. The CDR3 consists of 13 residues. Germline-derived CDR1 and CDR2 are GTSNPN and SVGIG (reference sequence). CDR3: CAWSVDGQQKGYF. CDR3 nucleotide sequence: TGTGCCTGGAGTGTAGACGGACAGCAAAAAGGGTACTTC.

V gene TRBV6-5 combines with J gene TRBJ1-5; unclear D gene. The CDR3 spans 13 residues. V lost 5 bases, J lost 5 bases, and 10 bases lay in between. From germline, CDR1 is MNHEY and CDR2 SVGAGI. CDR3 bases: TGTGCCAGCAGTAGCACTAGGCATCAGCCCCAGCATTTT. It translates to CASSSTRHQPQHF.

The V and J genes are TRBV28 and TRBJ1-2, with D hard to call. CDR1 is MDHEN, CDR2 SYDVKM, per germline. This CDR3 contains 14 residues. Between the trimmed V and J ends, which lost 5 bases and 5 bases, there was a span of 15 bases. CDR3 region: CASSGPLSRYGYTF. CDR3 nucleotide sequence: TGTGCCAGCAGTGGACCTCTTTCAAGATATGGCTACACCTTC.

This clone came up once. The chain carries TRBV5-4 and TRBJ2-1; 9 bases map to TRBD2. The V segment lost 0 bases and the J segment 8 bases; nucleotides outside the gene matches: 6. CDR1 and CDR2 from the germline V gene are SGHNT and YYREEE (reference sequence). The CDR3 sequence is 15 residues long. The CDR3 DNA sequence: TGTGCCAGCAGCTTGGTTCTAGCGGGGAAGTATGAGCAGTTCTTC. As protein: CASSLVLAGKYEQFF.

The chain carries TRBV12-3 or TRBV12-4 and TRBJ2-1; D remains unclear. V shed 4 bases and J shed 12 bases, with 13 bases lying between them. The length of the CDR3 is 12 residues. CDR3 loop: CASSSQGSGQFF. CDR3 nucleotides: TGTGCCAGCAGTTCACAAGGTTCAGGGCAGTTCTTC.

The chain has TRBV2 and TRBJ2-7; D is possibly TRBD1 (6 bases). The ends were cut back, 6 bases at V and 3 bases at J, with 15 bases in the middle. Germline CDR1 SNHLY, CDR2 FYNNEI. The CDR3 has 14 residues. CDR3 loop: CASRDSIAVYEQYF. CDR3 DNA: TGTGCCAGCAGGGACAGCATTGCGGTCTACGAGCAGTACTTC.

This clone was seen only a few times. The CDR3 loop reads CASSLKTADSPLHF. CDR3 coding DNA: TGTGCCAGCAGCTTGAAGACGGCGGATTCACCCCTCCACTTT. V is TRBV5-4 and J is TRBJ1-6; D uncertain. This CDR3 is built from 14 residues. Germline-derived CDR1 and CDR2 are SGHNT and YYREEE (reference sequence). The V end lost 1 base, the J end lost 8 bases, and 10 bases lay between the germline ends.

This sequence joins TRBV2 and TRBJ2-1; 9 nucleotides line up with TRBD1. The CDR3 runs 15 residues. Germline CDR1 reads SNHLY; CDR2 reads FYNNEI. J lost 4 bases, V lost 3 bases, and 4 bases had no gene match. CDR3 sequence: CASSEETGGYNEQFF. DNA of the CDR3: TGTGCCAGCAGTGAGGAGACAGGGGGGTACAATGAGCAGTTCTTC.